This T cell receptor (beta chain) appears in the sequencing data of a study of CD8 T cells in ankylosing spondylitis (dated by TCRdb to about 2017). Notes on the research overall: The study set out to find disease-linked TCR variants by profiling T cell receptor beta repertoires in ankylosing spondylitis patients and healthy donors. The full study cohort comprised 20 to 30 ankylosing spondylitis patients and 85 to 120 healthy donors. Peripheral blood was sampled, and synovial fluid was also collected from ankylosing spondylitis patients. Here is what the overall study found, with its caveats: The disease-linked clones showed a CD8+ phenotype and occurred at relatively low frequencies in peripheral blood. The disease-linked clones were reported as significantly enriched in matched synovial fluid samples from ankylosing spondylitis patients. Blood from ankylosing spondylitis patients appeared to be characterized by a TCR beta motif composed of several highly homologous amino acid variants. Some motif variants were previously reported in synovial fluid and blood of reactive arthritis patients, suggesting common disease-initiation mechanisms.

Remarks on this clonotype: It lacks a known antigen. Qualities for individual bases were not recorded, and no much larger clone is one base off.

Sequencing took place on an Illumina HiSeq 2500. TCR beta libraries were prepared by quantitative 5'-RACE with molecular barcodes. As for the authors' bioinformatics: A new computational method, built on a probabilistic model of VDJ rearrangement, was used to identify disease-linked TCR variants. In-frame beta chains were kept once TCRdb had trimmed the public reads at Q25 with fastp and called clones with MiXCR. Here each entry gathers all rows of one CDR3 protein and keeps the most common genes and DNA. TCRdb, rather than the study authors, made the V and J calls. Counted in this sample were 200,000 to 300,000 distinct CDR3 sequences; about 24% of them appeared once. The top ten constitute approximately 0.61% of the sample. Looking up the germline V gene (reference sequence) yields CDR1 MNHEY and CDR2 SMNVEV. The CDR3 goes from the cysteine to the phenylalanine over 15 residues. Only CDR3 DNA is held: 45 bases, read in frame from base 1. V lost 3 bases and J lost 2 bases; the stretch between them is 10 bases long.

The chain uses TRBV27 and TRBJ2-2, with the identity of the D gene unclear. The clonotype was recovered from a male donor with ankylosing spondylitis or in good health (not recorded which). What was sequenced was blood, either unsorted or a sorted T cell fraction (not recorded which). The sequenced DNA: TGTGCCAGCAGTTTCGGAGACCGAAACACCGGGGAGCTGTTTTTT. Translation gives CASSFGDRNTGELFF.